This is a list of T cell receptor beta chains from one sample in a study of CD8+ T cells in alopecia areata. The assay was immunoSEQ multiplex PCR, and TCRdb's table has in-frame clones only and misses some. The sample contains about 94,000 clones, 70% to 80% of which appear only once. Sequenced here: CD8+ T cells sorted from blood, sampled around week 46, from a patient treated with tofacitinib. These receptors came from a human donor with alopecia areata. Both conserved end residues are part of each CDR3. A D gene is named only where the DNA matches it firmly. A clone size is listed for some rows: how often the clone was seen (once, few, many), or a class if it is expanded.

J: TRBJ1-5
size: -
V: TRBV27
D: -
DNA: TGTGCCAGCAGTTCGGAACGGGACGGCAGCAATCAGCCCCAGCATTTT
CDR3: CASSSERDGSNQPQHF

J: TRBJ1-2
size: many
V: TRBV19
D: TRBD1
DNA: TGTGCCAGTAGTATGGTAGGGGGCCAAGGGGGCTACACCTTC
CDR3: CASSMVGGQGGYTF

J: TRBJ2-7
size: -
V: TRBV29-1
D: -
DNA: TGCAGCGTTAATTGGGACACCGAGCAGTACTTC
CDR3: CSVNWDTEQYF

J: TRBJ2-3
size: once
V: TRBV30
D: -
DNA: TGTGCCTGGCGGACGTTTGCACCTGACTACACAGATACGCAGTATTTT
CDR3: CAWRTFAPDYTDTQYF

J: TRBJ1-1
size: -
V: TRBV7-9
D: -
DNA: TGTGCCAGCAGCGCCCAGGGAAACACTGAAGCTTTCTTT
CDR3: CASSAQGNTEAFF

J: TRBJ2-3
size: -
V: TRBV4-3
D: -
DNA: TGCGCCAGCAGCCAAGATCGGGGCGGGGGCACAGATACGCAGTATTTT
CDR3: CASSQDRGGGTDTQYF

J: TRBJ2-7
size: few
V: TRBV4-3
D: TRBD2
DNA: TGCGCCAGCAGCCAGGATACTAGCGGACCCTACGAGCAGTACTTC
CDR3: CASSQDTSGPYEQYF

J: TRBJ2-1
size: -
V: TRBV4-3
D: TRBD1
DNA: TGCGCCAGCAGCCAAGCCACAGGGGGCTCCTACAATGAGCAGTTCTTC
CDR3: CASSQATGGSYNEQFF

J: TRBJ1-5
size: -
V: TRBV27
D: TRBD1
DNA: TGTGCCAGCAGTCCGGGACAGGGGTCCCATCAGCCCCAGCATTTT
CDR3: CASSPGQGSHQPQHF

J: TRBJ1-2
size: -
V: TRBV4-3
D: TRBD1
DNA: TGCGCCAGCAGCCAACTAGAGGGGGCGCTCGGCTACACCTTC
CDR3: CASSQLEGALGYTF

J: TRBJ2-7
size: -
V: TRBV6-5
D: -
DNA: TGTGCCAGCAGCCCGCAGGCATACTACGAGCAGTACTTC
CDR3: CASSPQAYYEQYF

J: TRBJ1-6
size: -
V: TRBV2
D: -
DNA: TGTGCCAGCTGGGACATAGATTCACCCCTCCACTTT
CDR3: CASWDIDSPLHF

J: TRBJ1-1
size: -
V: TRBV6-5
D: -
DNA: TGTGCCAGCAGTTATACTCAAGGGAGAGAAGCTTTCTTT
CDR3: CASSYTQGREAFF

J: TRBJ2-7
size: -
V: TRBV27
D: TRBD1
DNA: TGTGCCAGCAGTTTCTCTTCGACAGGGTGGTACGAGCAGTACTTC
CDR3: CASSFSSTGWYEQYF

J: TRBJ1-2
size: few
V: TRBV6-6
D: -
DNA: TGTGCCAGCAGTTACGGGGGAACCTATGGCTACACCTTC
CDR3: CASSYGGTYGYTF

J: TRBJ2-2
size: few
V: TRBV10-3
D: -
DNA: TGTGCCATCAGTGATCCCTCGGTGGGACACAGACCATACGGGGAGCTGTTTTTT
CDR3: CAISDPSVGHRPYGELFF

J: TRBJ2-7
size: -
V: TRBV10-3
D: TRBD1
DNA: TGTGCCATCAGTGTTACCCGGGACAGAACCTACGAGCAGTACTTC
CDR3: CAISVTRDRTYEQYF

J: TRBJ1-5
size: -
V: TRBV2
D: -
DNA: TGTGCCAGCAGTGAAAATAGCAATCAGCCCCAGCATTTT
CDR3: CASSENSNQPQHF

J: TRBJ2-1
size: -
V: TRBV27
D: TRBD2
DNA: TGTGCCAGCAGTCCTTCTAGCGGGGTACAGTCCAATGAGCAGTTCTTC
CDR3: CASSPSSGVQSNEQFF

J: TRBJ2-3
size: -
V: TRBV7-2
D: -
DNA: TGTGCCAGCAGCTTCGGACAGCTCACAGATACGCAGTATTTT
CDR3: CASSFGQLTDTQYF

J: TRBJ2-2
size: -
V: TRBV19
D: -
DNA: TGTGCCAGTAGTATCACGACAGGGAACACCGGGGAGCTGTTTTTT
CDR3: CASSITTGNTGELFF

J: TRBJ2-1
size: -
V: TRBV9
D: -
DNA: TGTGCCAGCAGCGCCCAACAGGGTTTCAATGAGCAGTTCTTC
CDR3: CASSAQQGFNEQFF

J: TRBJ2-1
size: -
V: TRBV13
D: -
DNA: TGTGCCAGCAGCTCAGGGACATCCCGGAGCTCCTACAATGAGCAGTTCTTC
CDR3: CASSSGTSRSSYNEQFF

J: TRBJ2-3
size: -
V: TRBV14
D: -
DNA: TGTGCCAGCAGCGTCGACAGTTTAGAATCGTTCCTGAGCACAGATACGCAGTATTTT
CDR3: CASSVDSLESFLSTDTQYF

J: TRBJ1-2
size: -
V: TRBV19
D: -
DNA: TGTGCCAGTAGTATGCTTAGCCCGTCTTCCGATGGCTACACCTTC
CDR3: CASSMLSPSSDGYTF

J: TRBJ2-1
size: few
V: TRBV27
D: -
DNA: TGTGCCAGCAGTTTAGCGGCAGGAGGGGGCGCAATCAATGAGCAGTTCTTC
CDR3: CASSLAAGGGAINEQFF

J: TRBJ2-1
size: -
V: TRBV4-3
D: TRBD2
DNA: TGCGCCAGCAGCCAGACTAGCGGGGGGCACAATGAGCAGTTCTTC
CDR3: CASSQTSGGHNEQFF

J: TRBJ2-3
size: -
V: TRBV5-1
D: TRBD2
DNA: TGCGCCAGCAGCTTGTGGGAAGCGGGGGGTTACACAGATACGCAGTATTTT
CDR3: CASSLWEAGGYTDTQYF

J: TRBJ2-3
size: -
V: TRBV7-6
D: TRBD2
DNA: TGTGCCAGCACCCCAGGCGGAGCGGGGGTATTGAGAGATACGCAGTATTTT
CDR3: CASTPGGAGVLRDTQYF

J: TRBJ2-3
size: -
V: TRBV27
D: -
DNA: TGTGCCAGCAGTTTAGGGGGCACAGATACGCAGTATTTT
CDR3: CASSLGGTDTQYF

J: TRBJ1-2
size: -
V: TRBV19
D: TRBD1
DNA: TGTGCCAGTAGGCTGACCGGGACAGGGGGCTCTAACTATGGCTACACCTTC
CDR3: CASRLTGTGGSNYGYTF

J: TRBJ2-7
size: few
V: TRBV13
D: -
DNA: TGTGCCAGCAGCTTTGGAGGGTTCGGCTCCTACGAGCAGTACTTC
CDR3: CASSFGGFGSYEQYF

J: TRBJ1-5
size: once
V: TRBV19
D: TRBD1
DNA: TGTGCCAGTAGTATGGGACAGGGAAAGCCCCAGCATTTT
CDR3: CASSMGQGKPQHF

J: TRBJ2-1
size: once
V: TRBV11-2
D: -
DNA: TGTGCCAGCAGTAATAGAGAGGGAATCAATGAGCAGTTCTTC
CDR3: CASSNREGINEQFF

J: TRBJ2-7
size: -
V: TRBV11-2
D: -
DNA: TGTGCCAGCAGCCCTTACGGGGGCGAGCAGTACTTC
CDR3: CASSPYGGEQYF

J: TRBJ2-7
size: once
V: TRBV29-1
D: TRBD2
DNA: TGCAGCGTTGAAGTGGCGGGGGGCTCCTACGAGCAGTACTTC
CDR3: CSVEVAGGSYEQYF

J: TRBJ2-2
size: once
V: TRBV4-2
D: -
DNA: TGTGCCAGCTCCGGCGAATCAGTGAACACCGGGGAGCTGTTTTTT
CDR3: CASSGESVNTGELFF

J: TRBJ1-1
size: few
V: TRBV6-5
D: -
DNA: TGTGCCAGCAGCCGGACAGATATGAACACTGAAGCTTTCTTT
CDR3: CASSRTDMNTEAFF

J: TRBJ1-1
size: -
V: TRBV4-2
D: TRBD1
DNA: TGTGCCAGCAGCCAAGACGAGGGGGCTAGGTGGACTGAAGCTTTCTTT
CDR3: CASSQDEGARWTEAFF

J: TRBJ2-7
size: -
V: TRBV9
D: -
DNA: TGTGCCAGCAGCGTTAACAACCACGAGCAGTACTTC
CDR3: CASSVNNHEQYF

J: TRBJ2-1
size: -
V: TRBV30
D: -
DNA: TGTGCCTGGAGTAGTGGGTCCCCAGGGACCTACACTGAGCAGTTCTTC
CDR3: CAWSSGSPGTYTEQFF

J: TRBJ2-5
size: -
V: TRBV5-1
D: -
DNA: TGCGCCAGCAGCTTTATTAGCGAAGAGACCCAGTACTTC
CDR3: CASSFISEETQYF

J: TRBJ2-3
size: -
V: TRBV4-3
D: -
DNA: TGCGCCAGCAGCCAAGTTCCGGCAGATACGCAGTATTTT
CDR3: CASSQVPADTQYF

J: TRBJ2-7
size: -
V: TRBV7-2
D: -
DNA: TGTGCCAGCAGCTTGGACGTCAGGGGATACGAGCAGTACTTC
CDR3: CASSLDVRGYEQYF

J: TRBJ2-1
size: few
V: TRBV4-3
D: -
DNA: TGCGCCAGCAGCCAATCCCTTGACAATGAGCAGTTCTTC
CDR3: CASSQSLDNEQFF

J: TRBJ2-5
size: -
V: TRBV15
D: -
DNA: TGTGCCACCAGCAGAGACCGGACAGAAGAGACCCAGTACTTC
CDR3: CATSRDRTEETQYF

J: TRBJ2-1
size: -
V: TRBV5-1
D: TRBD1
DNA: TGCGCCAGCAGCAGGGGGCAATACAATGAGCAGTTCTTC
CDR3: CASSRGQYNEQFF